This T cell receptor beta chain emerged from a study of blood T cell repertoires in COVID-19. About the study: Sources were T cells, B-cell-depleted T cells, or PBMCs; the material itself was cDNA or gDNA.

The table came from immunoSEQ multiplex PCR; TCRdb's copy has only in-frame clones and leaves some out. The sample lists under 150,000 clones; approximately 81% were seen once. V gave up 5 bases and J gave up 6 bases, with 6 bases separating them. CDR3 length: 11 residues. The chain recombines TRBV12-3 or TRBV12-4 with TRBJ2-3; D gene uncertain. The sequenced sample was peripheral blood. The TCR originated in a middle-aged man with acute or convalescent COVID-19. CDR3 protein: CASSKEDTQYF. The CDR3 DNA sequence: TGTGCCAGCAGTAAAGAGGATACGCAGTATTTT.